Each of the 17 T cell receptor beta chains below was sequenced from the same sample in a study of CD4 T cells in relation to SARS-CoV-2 and coronaviruses. Clones were sequenced by immunoSEQ multiplex PCR, and TCRdb holds only the in-frame ones, with some missing. The table records approximately 59,000 clones, about 89% of them present only once. Unexposed donor CD4+ T cells date from about 2011-2018, before the COVID-19 pandemic. Sequencing used memory CD4+ T cells from PBMCs. The receptors derive from a human donor in good health.

The gene calls are TRBV6-1 and TRBJ1-2, with TRBD1 as a possible D gene (6 bases). CDR3 length equals 19 residues. Germline CDR1 is MNHNS and CDR2 is SASEGT. The V gene lost 4 bases and the J gene lost 4 bases, with 28 bases spanning the gap. The CDR3 DNA reads as TGTGCCAGCAGTGGGGAAACCCGAGGGGGAACTCAGGGGTTCTATGGCTACACCTTC. This translates into CASSGETRGGTQGFYGYTF.

V and J are TRBV7-2 and TRBJ2-5; the match to TRBD2 covers 8 bases. CDR3 length: 18 amino acids. The V gene's germline CDR1 is SGHTA and CDR2 FQGNSA. V shed 6 bases, J shed 4 bases, and the junction held 19 bases outside the gene matches. CDR3 region: CASSAALGSGAARETQYF. CDR3 in DNA: TGTGCCAGCAGTGCCGCGTTGGGTAGCGGGGCTGCAAGAGAGACCCAGTACTTC.

The chain uses TRBV28 and TRBJ2-7; 9 bases match TRBD1. Per the germline V gene, CDR1 is MDHEN and CDR2 is SYDVKM. J was trimmed by 3 bases and V by 6 bases; bases with no gene match: 12. The CDR3 covers 16 residues. CDR3 coding DNA: TGTGCCAGCAGGGGAGAGATCGGGACAGGGCTCTACGAGCAGTACTTC. Its translation is CASRGEIGTGLYEQYF.

There are a few counts of this clone. The V gene is TRBV7-2, the J gene TRBJ1-4; 7 nucleotides agree with TRBD1. Germline CDR1 is SGHTA and CDR2 is FQGNSA. V lost 1 base, J lost 0 bases, and 2 bases stayed unmatched. There are 16 residues in the CDR3. DNA of the CDR3: TGTGCCAGCAGCTTAGGACAGGGAACAACTAATGAAAAACTGTTTTTT. As protein: CASSLGQGTTNEKLFF. Looking up the rest from reference TRBV7-2 and TRBJ1-4 gives the full variable domain: GAGVSQSPSNKVTEKGKDVELRCDPISGHTALYWYRQSLGQGLEFLIYFQGNSAPDKSGLPSDRFSAERTGGSVSTLTIQRTQQEDSAVYLCASSLGQGTTNEKLFFGSGTQLSVL.

The chain combines TRBV7-9 with TRBJ2-5; 7 bases fit TRBD1. This CDR3 contains 13 residues. Trimming at V came to 5 bases and at J to 3 bases, leaving 3 bases not matched to a gene. Germline V gene sequence: CDR1 SEHNR, CDR2 FQNEAQ (reference sequence). Here the CDR3 DNA reads TGTGCCAGCAGCCTGACAGGGAAAGAGACCCAGTACTTC. It yields the protein CASSLTGKETQYF.

The rearrangement joins TRBV2 to TRBJ2-7, with 12 bases matching TRBD2. The junction had 11 bases not matched to a gene; V was cut back by 8 bases and J by 12 bases. Germline V gene data show CDR1 as SNHLY and CDR2 as FYNNEI. CDR3 length: 13 amino acids. The CDR3 loop is CASVLAGGSAGYF. DNA for the CDR3: TGTGCCAGCGTACTAGCGGGAGGCTCAGCCGGGTACTTC.

J is TRBJ1-6 and V is TRBV7-2; D ambiguous. V lost 1 base to trimming and J lost 7 bases, with 14 bases between them. The CDR3 totals 16 residues. CDR1 is SGHTA and CDR2 is FQGNSA in the germline V gene. This chain's CDR3 is CASSLGPGSRNSPLHF. CDR3 bases: TGTGCCAGCAGCTTAGGCCCGGGAAGCAGGAATTCACCCCTCCACTTT. Together with reference TRBV7-2 and TRBJ1-6, the CDR3 gives the full variable domain: GAGVSQSPSNKVTEKGKDVELRCDPISGHTALYWYRQSLGQGLEFLIYFQGNSAPDKSGLPSDRFSAERTGGSVSTLTIQRTQQEDSAVYLCASSLGPGSRNSPLHFGNGTRLTVT.

The chain carries TRBV5-1 and TRBJ2-7; maybe TRBD2 (8 bases). The CDR3 has 18 amino acids. Germline values: CDR1 SGHRS, CDR2 YFSETQ. V was pared by 2 bases and J by 6 bases, with 27 bases between. CDR3 region: CASSLQGTVGGSGIEQYF. In DNA form, the CDR3 reads TGCGCCAGCAGCTTACAGGGGACAGTAGGGGGTAGCGGGATCGAGCAGTACTTC.

This sequence joins TRBV19 and TRBJ1-5, with D hard to call. V was pared by 6 bases and J by 6 bases, with 15 bases between. The CDR3 contains 14 residues. CDR1 is LNHDA, CDR2 SQIVND, per germline (reference sequence). DNA for the CDR3: TGTGCCAGTAGGCTGGCACCAGGCCTTCAGCCCCAGCATTTT. This encodes CASRLAPGLQPQHF.

The rearrangement joins TRBV28 to TRBJ1-4; TRBD1 agrees at 7 bases. CDR1 is MDHEN and CDR2 is SYDVKM in the germline V gene. V gave up 7 bases and J gave up 6 bases; unmatched junction bases: 8. The CDR3 extends over 14 amino acids. CDR3 in amino acids: CASNGQGEYEKLFF. In nucleotides, the CDR3 is TGTGCCAGCAACGGCCAGGGGGAATATGAAAAACTGTTTTTT.

J is TRBJ2-7 and V is TRBV10-3; TRBD1 aligns across 8 bases. V lost 4 bases, J lost 6 bases, and 11 bases stayed unmatched. This CDR3 is built from 15 residues. The germline V gene encodes CDR1 ENHRY and CDR2 SYGVKD. For the CDR3, the DNA is TGTGCCATCAGTGGACTCTCGACAGGGGAAGGCGAGCAGTACTTC. Translation gives CAISGLSTGEGEQYF.

V usage is TRBV3-1 (or the pseudogene TRBV3-2) and J usage is TRBJ1-6; the D is unclear. Trimming pared 0 bases from V and 7 bases from J, leaving 4 bases between. Germline-derived CDR1 and CDR2 are LGHDT and YNNKEL (reference sequence). The CDR3 sequence is 13 residues long. This CDR3 reads CASSQDKNSPLHF. CDR3 DNA: TGTGCCAGCAGCCAAGATAAAAATTCACCCCTCCACTTT.

In its sample, this clone was seen once. The chain joins TRBV12-3 or TRBV12-4 to TRBJ1-2; D is unresolved. The CDR3 has 13 amino acids. V gave up 5 bases and J gave up 0 bases, with 7 bases separating them. Here the CDR3 DNA reads TGTGCCAGCAGTAAACAACCTAACTATGGCTACACCTTC. Translation gives CASSKQPNYGYTF.

This rearrangement joins TRBV11-2 to TRBJ2-1, with TRBD2 matching over 8 bases. V shed 3 bases, J shed 4 bases, and the junction held 5 bases outside the gene matches. In germline, CDR1 is SGHAT, CDR2 FQNNGV. CDR3 length equals 15 residues. CDR3 amino acids: CASSFTSGTYNEQFF. The CDR3 DNA follows: TGTGCCAGCAGCTTTACTAGCGGAACATACAATGAGCAGTTCTTC.

The rearrangement links TRBV7-2 to TRBJ1-6, with D hard to call. V lost 2 bases to trimming and J lost 7 bases, with 12 bases between them. The CDR3 has 15 residues. Germline values: CDR1 SGHTA, CDR2 FQGNSA. In nucleotides, the CDR3 is TGTGCCAGCAGCTTATTGGGGAAGACCAATTCACCCCTCCACTTT. The encoded protein is CASSLLGKTNSPLHF.

The chain's CDR3 is CASSLATNTEAFF. CDR3 bases: TGTGCCAGCAGCTTAGCTACGAACACTGAAGCTTTCTTT. V gene TRBV7-2 combines with J gene TRBJ1-1; D call uncertain. CDR3 length equals 13 residues. The germline gives CDR1 SGHTA, CDR2 FQGNSA. Trimming left V 0 bases short and J 1 base short, with 3 bases between.

CDR3 protein: CAAGARSSYNEQFF. The CDR3 nucleotides read TGTGCCGCGGGGGCTAGGAGCTCCTACAATGAGCAGTTCTTC. The chain links TRBV2 to TRBJ2-1, with a weak D call TRBD2 (7 bases). The germline CDR1 and CDR2 sequences are SNHLY and FYNNEI. The CDR3 has 14 residues. V lost 11 bases, J lost 0 bases, and 14 bases lay in between. The full variable domain, completed using reference TRBV2 and TRBJ2-1, is EPEVTQTPSHQVTQMGQEVILRCVPISNHLYFYWYRQILGQKVEFLVSFYNNEISEKSEIFDDQFSVERPDGSNFTLKIRSTKLEDSAMYFCAAGARSSYNEQFFGPGTRLTVL.